This entry features one TCR beta chain sequence. Its antigen is unidentified. This record comes from a study of CD8+ T cells in alopecia areata. Across the study: Among treated patients, oral tofacitinib was administered at 5 to 10 mg twice daily. Notes on the study in general: On tofacitinib, scalp and blood still held many of the expanded lesional clones. Tofacitinib significantly decreased scalp clonality and expanded CD8+ clones among top 100. Researchers say the link of baseline CD8+ expansion to response remains uncertain, with one nonresponder.

cDNA serving as the sequencing template came from extracted, reverse transcribed RNA. Here immunoSEQ multiplex PCR was the method, and the copy in TCRdb shows in-frame clones only, minus some. The data contain about 190,000 clones, about 60% of them singletons. Noted treatment: oral pan-JAK inhibitor, 5-10 mg twice daily. Germline values: CDR1 SGHTA, CDR2 FQGNSA. CDR3 length equals 16 residues. The ends lost 5 bases at V and 3 bases at J; junction bases unmatched: 7. Sequenced material: CD4+ T cells sorted from blood, taken at week 4, from a patient treated with tofacitinib. The receptor's source is a human donor with alopecia areata. The chain couples TRBV7-2 to TRBJ2-2, with TRBD2 matching 9 bases. The CDR3 protein is CASSPGLASHTGELFF. The CDR3 DNA follows: TGTGCCAGCAGCCCCGGACTAGCGAGCCACACCGGGGAGCTGTTTTTT.